The table lists the clone carrying this TCR beta chain with a few counts. Its antigen is still unknown. The CDR3 runs 14 residues. The germline V gene has CDR1 MDHEN and CDR2 SYDVKM. The V gene end was trimmed by 3 bases and the J gene end by 9 bases; junction bases not matched to a gene: 7. This specimen comes from a study of identical twins. Study-level findings and limits: Among out-of-frame alpha sequences shared by twins, low generation probability occurred in excess. The abundant beta clonotypes from cord blood had fewer insertions, and memory repertoires had none of this. These conclusions were based on statistical analysis (cross-sectional, not following the same donors).

cDNA molecules carried unique molecular identifiers, and template switching added a universal primer site. TCRdb reanalysed the 5' RACE reads using MiXCR and keeps one entry per CDR3 protein. The sample lists hundreds of thousands of distinct CDR3 sequences; 7.1% were seen once. These data were also filed under a second study, of yellow fever vaccine responses in identical twins.

The genes are TRBV28 and TRBJ2-1; 8 positions agree with TRBD1. Sequencing was carried out using PBMCs. This TCR derives from a young woman in good health. In DNA form, the CDR3 reads TGTGCCAGCAGTTTGGTGACAGGGGTAAGTGAGCAGTTCTTC. Its translation is CASSLVTGVSEQFF.